This T cell receptor beta chain was documented in a study of blood T cell repertoires in COVID-19. About the study: Italy, Spain and the United States were the sources of the convalescent and acute COVID-19 samples.

Germline values: CDR1 MRHNA, CDR2 SNTAGT. This CDR3 has 16 amino acids. The trim removed 0 bases at V and 7 bases at J, leaving 8 bases unmatched. The assay was immunoSEQ multiplex PCR, and TCRdb's table has in-frame clones only and misses some. The repertoire has around 97,000 clones, about 90% of them found once; the top ten carry 6.2%. Sequencing was performed on peripheral blood. This rearrangement joins TRBV6-4 to TRBJ2-3; 9 bases line up with TRBD2. This clonotype was obtained from a human donor in a cohort sampled during active COVID-19. The CDR3 reads CASSDSTSGQKYTQYF. The CDR3 nucleotides are TGTGCCAGCAGTGACTCTACTAGCGGGCAGAAGTATACGCAGTATTTT.